This T cell receptor beta chain was found in a study of T cell repertoires in cytomegalovirus infection. Whole-study results and caveats: Public TCR beta family frequency separated CMV-and-HLA carriers, including in an independent cohort. HLA-C-restricted, CMV-specific TCR beta clonotypes were dominant ex vivo.

This clonotype came up a few times. Its antigen is undetermined. TCRdb re-called the reads with MiXCR, one entry per CDR3 protein. The sample lists about 360,000 distinct CDR3 sequences; 15% to 20% were seen once. CDR3 length: 16 residues. V trimming: 6 bases; J trimming: 7 bases; junction bases outside the gene matches: 10. Germline V gene sequence: CDR1 MNHNS, CDR2 SASEGT. The rearrangement uses TRBV6-1 and TRBJ2-2; 11 positions agree with TRBD2. The sequencing input was PBMCs. The TCR sequence derives from a human donor in good health (CMV status not recorded). Some clones in this sample may be carry-over from other donors' samples. CDR3 nucleotide sequence: TGTGCCAGCAGCTCTCTAGCGGGGGGAAAGGTCGGGGAGCTGTTTTTT. It specifies CASSSLAGGKVGELFF.